The 22 T cell receptor beta chains listed next were all sequenced from one sample in a study of blood T cell repertoires in COVID-19. Clones were sequenced by immunoSEQ multiplex PCR, and TCRdb holds only the in-frame ones, with some missing. The sample contains over 250,000 clones, 80% to 90% of which appear only once. The sequenced material came from peripheral blood. These receptors were taken from a woman in her 70s with COVID-19, enrolled during active disease.

This chain joins TRBV10-3 and TRBJ2-7, with 7 bases fitting TRBD2. Trimming removed 4 bases from V and 4 bases from J; junction bases left unmatched: 4. Germline values: CDR1 ENHRY, CDR2 SYGVKD. This CDR3 has 13 residues. CDR3 amino acids: CAISAGSGYEQYF. As DNA, the CDR3 is TGTGCCATCAGTGCCGGTAGCGGGTACGAGCAGTACTTC.

This clone showed up just a few times. The rearrangement joins TRBV5-6 to TRBJ2-1; 7 nucleotides agree with TRBD1. V lost 3 bases, J lost 5 bases, and 5 bases stayed unmatched. Germline V gene lookup returns CDR1 SGHDT and CDR2 YYEEEE. The CDR3 spans 14 residues. CDR3 sequence: CASSYPGTDNEQFF. The DNA of the CDR3 is TGTGCCAGCAGCTACCCCGGGACAGACAATGAGCAGTTCTTC.

The J gene is TRBJ2-7, the V gene TRBV11-2, with a weak D call TRBD1 (6 bases). With 5 bases removed from V and 2 bases from J, the gap between germline ends came to 13 bases. The CDR3 covers 14 residues. Germline V gene lookup returns CDR1 SGHAT and CDR2 FQNNGV. For the CDR3, the DNA is TGTGCCAGCAGCCCATCCCAGGGGCCCTACGAGCAGTACTTC. Residues: CASSPSQGPYEQYF.

This chain joins TRBV2 and TRBJ2-5, with 7 bases matching TRBD1. Germline V gene data show CDR1 as SNHLY and CDR2 as FYNNEI. This CDR3 comprises 13 residues. The ends lost 7 bases at V and 4 bases at J; junction bases unmatched: 6. CDR3 amino acids: CASIRTGIETQYF. CDR3 DNA sequence: TGTGCCAGCATCCGGACAGGAATAGAGACCCAGTACTTC.

The rearrangement uses TRBV7-9 and TRBJ2-2; 10 nucleotides agree with TRBD2. Germline V lookup: CDR1 SEHNR, CDR2 FQNEAQ (reference sequence). This CDR3 has 17 residues. Trimming at V came to 2 bases and at J to 1 base, leaving 4 bases not matched to a gene. Here the CDR3 DNA reads TGTGCCAGCAGCTTATCTAGCGGGGGCTGGAACACCGGGGAGCTGTTTTTT. This gives the protein CASSLSSGGWNTGELFF. The full variable domain, completed using reference TRBV7-9 and TRBJ2-2, is DTGVSQNPRHKITKRGQNVTFRCDPISEHNRLYWYRQTLGQGPEFLTYFQNEAQLEKSRLLSDRFSAERPKGSFSTLEIQRTEQGDSAMYLCASSLSSGGWNTGELFFGEGSRLTVL.

The J gene is TRBJ1-2, the V gene TRBV19; 7 bases match TRBD1. The CDR3 runs 14 residues. Looked up from germline, CDR1 is LNHDA and CDR2 is SQIVND (reference sequence). With 4 bases clipped from V and 5 bases from J, the junction kept 7 bases outside the gene matches. The CDR3 bases are TGTGCCAGTAGTACATCGGGACAGCCATATGGCTACACCTTC. This encodes CASSTSGQPYGYTF.

J is TRBJ2-5 and V is TRBV9, with TRBD2 matching 11 bases. The CDR3 runs to 15 residues. The J segment lost 2 bases and the V segment lost 3 bases, leaving 3 bases of the junction unmatched. Germline V CDR1 and CDR2: SGDLS, YYNGEE. The CDR3 DNA follows: TGTGCCAGCAGCGCCAGACTAGCGGGACAAGAGACCCAGTACTTC. As protein: CASSARLAGQETQYF.

This clone was seen a few times. The chain couples TRBV2 to TRBJ2-2; 11 bases fit TRBD2. CDR1 and CDR2 from the germline V gene are SNHLY and FYNNEI. Losses at the gene ends were 8 bases for V and 3 bases for J; bases not matched to a gene: 2. The CDR3 length is 14 residues. The CDR3 nucleotides are TGTGCCAGCCTAGCGGGGGGCCACACCGGGGAGCTGTTTTTT. Encoded protein: CASLAGGHTGELFF.

The chain joins TRBV4-1 to TRBJ2-1, with TRBD2 matching 7 bases. V lost 2 bases and J lost 9; bases outside the gene matches: 22. Germline CDR1 MGHRA, CDR2 YSYEKL. The CDR3 runs to 19 residues. The CDR3 DNA is TGCGCCAGCAGCCAACCCTCTCTTAGTACTGTCGGGGGGAAGGGTGAGCAGTTCTTC. Amino acid sequence: CASSQPSLSTVGGKGEQFF.

V is TRBV7-8 and J is TRBJ2-3; D gene ambiguous. This CDR3 is 15 amino acids long. In germline, CDR1 is SGHVS, CDR2 FQNEAQ. V lost 3 bases and J 1 base, leaving 11 bases between the germline ends. The CDR3 reads CASSFLGRGTDTQYF. The DNA of the CDR3 is TGTGCCAGCAGCTTCCTCGGCCGGGGCACAGATACGCAGTATTTT.

The rearrangement joins TRBV30 to TRBJ1-2; 7 nucleotides agree with TRBD1. Germline V CDR1 and CDR2: GTSNPN, SVGIG (reference sequence). This CDR3 spans 15 amino acids. J was trimmed by 3 bases and V by 2 bases; bases with no gene match: 9. Written as DNA, the CDR3 is TGTGCCTGGAGTACTCACAGGGGAACCCACTATGGCTACACCTTC. It translates to CAWSTHRGTHYGYTF. The variable domain in full, with the rest retrieved from reference TRBV30 and TRBJ1-2, is SQTIHQWPATLVQPVGSPLSLECTVEGTSNPNLYWYRQAAGRGLQLLFYSVGIGQISSEVPQNLSASRPQDRQFILSSKKLLLSDSGFYLCAWSTHRGTHYGYTFGSGTRLTVV.

This chain connects TRBV5-6 to TRBJ1-3; D unresolved. The CDR3 is 13 residues long. The germline gives CDR1 SGHDT, CDR2 YYEEEE. The V end was cut by 1 base, the J end by 6 bases, with 8 bases between. The CDR3 here is CASSLKSLNTIYF. CDR3 coding DNA: TGTGCCAGCAGCTTGAAAAGCCTAAACACCATATATTTT.

The chain joins TRBV21-1 to TRBJ1-6. TRBV21-1 is a pseudogene segment. The CDR3 is made up of 19 amino acids. CDR3 sequence (DNA): TGTGCCAGCAGCCCAAACGCGGGTCCCTACTCAACGAGTAATTCACCCCTCCACTTT. Amino acid sequence: CASSPNAGPYSTSNSPLHF.

The chain has TRBV7-8 and TRBJ2-1, with a weak D call TRBD2 (6 bases). V gave up 1 base and J gave up 4 bases, with 11 bases separating them. The CDR3 consists of 15 residues. Per germline, CDR1 SGHVS and CDR2 FQNEAQ. The CDR3 bases are TGTGCCAGCAGCTTAGGGCGGGACTTATACAATGAGCAGTTCTTC. It yields the protein CASSLGRDLYNEQFF. The full variable domain, rest sourced from reference TRBV7-8 and TRBJ2-1, is GAGVSQSPRYKVAKRGQDVALRCDPISGHVSLFWYQQALGQGPEFLTYFQNEAQLDKSGLPSDRFFAERPEGSVSTLKIQRTQQEDSAVYLCASSLGRDLYNEQFFGPGTRLTVL.

In nucleotides, the CDR3 is TGTGCCAGCAGCTTGACGGACAGTAGTCATTCACCCCTCCACTTT. As protein: CASSLTDSSHSPLHF. The J gene is TRBJ1-6, the V gene TRBV5-6, with a weak D call TRBD1 (6 bases). Between the trimmed V and J ends, which lost 1 base and 8 bases, there was a span of 13 bases. CDR1 and CDR2 (germline): SGHDT, YYEEEE. CDR3 length: 15 residues.

The chain couples TRBV28 to TRBJ2-2; D gene unclear. Trimming left V 8 bases short and J 4 bases short, with 11 bases between. Germline loops: CDR1 MDHEN, CDR2 SYDVKM. The CDR3 is 13 amino acids. The CDR3 loop reads CASLLTGTGELFF. DNA for the CDR3: TGTGCCAGCTTATTAACGGGCACCGGGGAGCTGTTTTTT. Full variable domain (outside the CDR3, taken from reference TRBV28 and TRBJ2-2): DVKVTQSSRYLVKRTGEKVFLECVQDMDHENMFWYRQDPGLGLRLIYFSYDVKMKEKGDIPEGYSVSREKKERFSLILESASTNQTSMYLCASLLTGTGELFFGEGSRLTVL.

The V gene is TRBV18, the J gene TRBJ2-7; weak D call: TRBD1 (6 bases). Germline CDR1 KGHSH, CDR2 LQKENI. CDR3 length: 13 amino acids. The V end was cut by 4 bases, the J end by 4 bases, with 11 bases between. The CDR3 nucleotides read TGTGCCAGCTCACAGGGCAGGGGTTACGAGCAGTACTTC. As protein: CASSQGRGYEQYF.

The genes are TRBV5-6 and TRBJ1-2; D unresolved. Germline-derived CDR1 and CDR2 are SGHDT and YYEEEE. This CDR3 spans 13 amino acids. Trimming cost V 0 bases and J 4 bases, with 7 bases left between them. The DNA of the CDR3 is TGTGCCAGCAGCTTGGAACAGCCCTATGGCTACACCTTC. Its translation is CASSLEQPYGYTF.

This clone was recorded once. The chain carries TRBV24-1 and TRBJ2-3; 7 bases map to TRBD2. Germline V gene data show CDR1 as KGHDR and CDR2 as SFDVKD. The CDR3 is 13 amino acids. Trimming cost V 9 bases and J 4 bases; bases outside gene matches: 6. CDR3 amino acids: CATGEGLSDTQYF. CDR3 coding DNA: TGTGCCACCGGGGAGGGGTTGTCAGATACGCAGTATTTT.

The chain is built from TRBV7-8 and TRBJ2-3; 16 nucleotides match TRBD2. Germline CDR1 reads SGHVS; CDR2 reads FQNEAQ. Unmatched junction bases numbered 15, after V lost 3 bases and J lost 0 bases. The length of the CDR3 is 22 residues. CDR3 amino acids: CASSFSSGTSGGAPRSTDTQYF. As DNA, the CDR3 is TGTGCCAGCAGCTTCTCCTCCGGGACTAGCGGGGGGGCCCCTCGTAGCACAGATACGCAGTATTTT.

This clone has only one observation. The chain links TRBV3-1 (or the pseudogene TRBV3-2) to TRBJ1-1; D gene ambiguous. V dropped 1 base and J dropped 4 bases, with 13 bases sitting between them. The CDR3 has 15 amino acids. From germline, CDR1 is LGHDT and CDR2 YNNKEL (reference sequence). In DNA form, the CDR3 reads TGTGCCAGCAGCCAAGGTGGAGGGTGGGGCACTGAAGCTTTCTTT. Its translation is CASSQGGGWGTEAFF.

The J gene is TRBJ1-2, the V gene TRBV13; D unresolved. This CDR3 region has 14 residues. Trimming stripped 0 bases from V and 0 bases from J, with 5 bases between. Germline assignment: CDR1 PRHDT and CDR2 FYEKMQ (reference sequence). The CDR3 DNA sequence: TGTGCCAGCAGCTTAGGTCGAGCTAACTATGGCTACACCTTC. Protein: CASSLGRANYGYTF.